This TCR beta chain is from a study of blood T cell repertoires in COVID-19. Germline V gives CDR1 MNHNY, CDR2 SVGAGI (reference sequence). The CDR3 has 16 amino acids. V lost 4 bases and J lost 5, with 18 bases in between. The method was immunoSEQ multiplex PCR; TCRdb's version includes in-frame clones alone and lacks a portion of them. The data hold under 150,000 clones, with approximately 85% observed a single time. Sample: peripheral blood. The receptor was derived from a human donor in a cohort sampled during active COVID-19. V usage is TRBV6-6 and J usage is TRBJ2-1, with D possibly matching TRBD1 (6 bases). The chain's CDR3 is CASSFGGVGANNEQFF. The DNA for the CDR3 is TGTGCCAGCAGTTTCGGTGGGGTGGGGGCGAACAATGAGCAGTTCTTC.